These 10 T cell receptor beta chains came from one sample sequenced in a study of T cells in Graves' hyperthyroidism and ophthalmopathy. Amplification of TCR beta CDR3 regions used RNA as the template. An initial round of RT-PCR targeting the TCR CDR3 relied on the HTBI primer set. MiXCR, applied by TCRdb to the multiplex PCR reads, yields one record per CDR3 protein. The sample consists of a few hundred thousand distinct CDR3 sequences, around 18% of them appearing once. The material sequenced was blood. The receptors shown here come from a man between 18 and 29 years old with Graves' ophthalmopathy.

There are many counts of this clonotype. The chain uses TRBV5-1 and TRBJ1-1; D possibly corresponds to TRBD1 (5 bases). Trimming took 10 bases from V and 3 from J, leaving 19 bases between them. CDR1 is SGHRS and CDR2 is YFSETQ in the germline V gene. This CDR3 is 14 amino acids long. The CDR3 spells CASTRTWGDTEAFF. CDR3 bases: TGCGCCTCTACGAGGACGTGGGGGGACACTGAAGCTTTCTTT.

V gene TRBV27 combines with J gene TRBJ2-1; D may be TRBD1 (6 bases). Germline CDR1 and CDR2: MNHEY and SMNVEV (reference sequence). Deletions cut 2 bases from V and 5 bases from J, with 13 bases between. The CDR3 totals 15 residues. In nucleotides, the CDR3 is TGTGCCAGCAGTTTAAGTGTCCGGACAGACAATGAGCAGTTCTTC. Its translation is CASSLSVRTDNEQFF.

This chain joins TRBV4-1 and TRBJ1-2, with 7 bases aligning to TRBD1. The J segment lost 0 bases and the V segment lost 3 bases, leaving 4 bases of the junction unmatched. CDR1 is MGHRA and CDR2 is YSYEKL in the germline V gene. The CDR3 totals 15 residues. For the CDR3, the DNA is TGCGCCAGCAGCCAGCGGACAGGAGCTAACTATGGCTACACCTTC. Amino acids: CASSQRTGANYGYTF.

The chain recombines TRBV19 with TRBJ2-3; D is unclear. V shed 3 bases and J shed 2 bases, with 6 bases lying between them. The CDR3 length is 13 residues. Germline loops: CDR1 LNHDA, CDR2 SQIVND (reference sequence). This chain's CDR3 is CASSILYTDTQYF. The DNA of the CDR3 is TGTGCCAGTAGTATCTTGTACACAGATACGCAGTATTTT.

This clonotype has just a few counts. The V call is TRBV6-5, the J call TRBJ1-2; TRBD1 is a possible D gene (5 bases). Trimming left V 2 bases short and J 5 bases short, with 12 bases between. Per germline, CDR1 MNHEY and CDR2 SVGAGI. The CDR3 has 14 amino acids. The CDR3 protein is CASSYGAGPYGYTF. The DNA for the CDR3 is TGTGCCAGCAGTTACGGGGCGGGGCCTTATGGCTACACCTTC.

Ten or more counts support this clonotype. This sequence joins TRBV9 and TRBJ2-3, with no clear D. CDR1 and CDR2 (germline): SGDLS, YYNGEE. V lost 1 base and J 4 bases, leaving 4 bases between the germline ends. This CDR3 contains 12 residues. DNA for the CDR3: TGTGCCAGCAGCGTATCTGCAGATACGCAGTATTTT. Amino acid sequence: CASSVSADTQYF.

The chain joins TRBV4-1 to TRBJ1-1; D not certain. Germline-derived CDR1 and CDR2 are MGHRA and YSYEKL. V shed 2 bases and J shed 0 bases, with 19 bases lying between them. The length of the CDR3 is 18 residues. The CDR3 region has the DNA TGCGCCAGCAGCCAAAGTTCCCCCCAGACTAGACTGAACACTGAAGCTTTCTTT. Translating it yields CASSQSSPQTRLNTEAFF.

This clonotype has a count of ten or more. V usage is TRBV7-9 and J usage is TRBJ1-6, with 10 bases that match TRBD1. CDR1 and CDR2 (germline): SEHNR, FQNEAQ (reference sequence). The CDR3 has 14 amino acids. The ends lost 6 bases at V and 14 bases at J; junction bases unmatched: 10. CDR3 protein: CASRLTGGESSLHF. The CDR3 region has the DNA TGTGCCAGCAGGCTGACAGGGGGCGAAAGTTCCCTCCACTTT. The variable domain in full, with the rest retrieved from reference TRBV7-9 and TRBJ1-6, is DTGVSQNPRHKITKRGQNVTFRCDPISEHNRLYWYRQTLGQGPEFLTYFQNEAQLEKSRLLSDRFSAERPKGSFSTLEIQRTEQGDSAMYLCASRLTGGESSLHFGNGTRLTVT.

This clonotype was observed a handful of times. A much larger clone lies a single base off, so this may be a read error. The CDR3 DNA reads as TGTGCCAGCAGTGACCCGGACAGGGGAACAGATACGCAGTATTTT. Translated: CASSDPDRGTDTQYF. The rearrangement uses TRBV2 and TRBJ2-3, with 9 bases that match TRBD1. CDR1 and CDR2 (germline): SNHLY, FYNNEI. The trim removed 3 bases at V and 3 bases at J, leaving 4 bases unmatched. The CDR3 contains 15 residues.

At least ten counts were recorded for this clonotype. The chain couples TRBV6-1 to TRBJ1-2; 7 bases are shared with TRBD1. With 6 bases clipped from V and 2 bases from J, the junction kept 6 bases outside the gene matches. The CDR3 is 14 residues long. From germline, CDR1 is MNHNS and CDR2 SASEGT. CDR3 sequence (DNA): TGTGCCAGCAGCGCCGGGACAGAGAACTATGGCTACACCTTC. Translated, it gives CASSAGTENYGYTF.